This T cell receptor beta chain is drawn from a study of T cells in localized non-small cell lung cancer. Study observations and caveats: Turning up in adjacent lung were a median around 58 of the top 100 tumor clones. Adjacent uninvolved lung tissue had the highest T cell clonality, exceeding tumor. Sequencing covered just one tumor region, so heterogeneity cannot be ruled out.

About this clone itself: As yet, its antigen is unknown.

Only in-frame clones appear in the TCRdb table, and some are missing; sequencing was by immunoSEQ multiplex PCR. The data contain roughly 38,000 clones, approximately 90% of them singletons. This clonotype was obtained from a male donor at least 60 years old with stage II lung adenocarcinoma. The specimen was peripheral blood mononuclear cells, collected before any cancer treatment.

CDR3 nucleotide sequence: TGTGCCAGCAGCGTAACGGGACAGGGCTTCGATCAAGAGACCCAGTACTTC. It codes for CASSVTGQGFDQETQYF. The V gene is TRBV9, the J gene TRBJ2-5; 9 nucleotides match TRBD1. The trim removed 1 base at V and 2 bases at J, leaving 9 bases unmatched. The CDR3 runs to 17 residues. CDR1 and CDR2 (germline): SGDLS, YYNGEE.